The T cell receptor beta chain under discussion was sequenced for a study of technical replicates of blood from a handful of donors. Only in-frame clones appear in the TCRdb table, and some are missing; sequencing was by immunoSEQ multiplex PCR. The sample has under 80,000 clones, about 91% seen once. CDR3 length equals 15 residues. Germline V gene sequence: CDR1 SGDLS, CDR2 YYNGEE. V lost 0 bases to trimming and J lost 2 bases, with 11 bases between them. This clonotype was sampled from a human donor in good health. Some clones in this sample may be carry-over from other donors' samples. Sequencing was performed on T cells isolated from PBMCs. The chain couples TRBV9 to TRBJ2-5; D is undetermined. CDR3 region: CASSVGGVLQETQYF. The CDR3 nucleotides read TGTGCCAGCAGCGTAGGAGGCGTTCTACAAGAGACCCAGTACTTC.